Listed below are T cell receptor beta chains from one sample, sequenced in a study of CD8 T cells in ankylosing spondylitis. TCRdb re-called the 5' RACE reads with MiXCR, one entry per CDR3 protein. The profile shows fewer than 250,000 distinct CDR3 sequences, around a quarter of them singletons. Sequencing was carried out using blood, either unsorted or a sorted T cell fraction (not recorded which). The receptors here all came from a male donor with ankylosing spondylitis or in good health (not recorded which). The CDR3 runs from the conserved cysteine through the conserved F or W. The D gene is left open where the match is weak. Only some rows state a clone size, as once, few, many or a class for expanded clones.

d_gene | j_gene | v_gene | abundance | CDR3aa | CDR3nt
- | TRBJ2-1 | TRBV18 | many | CASSRPPGSLYNEQFF | TGTGCCAGCTCACGACCACCCGGGAGCCTATACAATGAGCAGTTCTTC
- | TRBJ1-2 | TRBV20-1 | - | CSAKGGYGYTF | TGCAGTGCTAAGGGGGGCTATGGCTACACCTTC
TRBD1 | TRBJ2-7 | TRBV6-5 | many | CASSSPGQGIYEQYF | TGTGCCAGCAGTTCTCCGGGACAGGGGATTTACGAGCAGTACTTC
- | TRBJ2-1 | TRBV4-2 | many | CASSQVGNEQFF | TGTGCCAGCAGCCAAGTCGGGAATGAGCAGTTCTTC
- | TRBJ2-1 | TRBV25-1 | - | CASSDARRGNEQFF | TGTGCCAGCAGTGACGCCCGAAGGGGGAATGAGCAGTTCTTC
TRBD2 | TRBJ2-7 | TRBV7-2 | many | CASSLSAGGTYEQYF | TGTGCCAGCAGCTTATCCGCCGGGGGGACCTACGAGCAGTACTTC
- | TRBJ1-6 | TRBV30 | - | CAWSPKPGSPLHF | TGTGCCTGGAGCCCCAAACCTGGATCACCCCTCCACTTT
TRBD1 | TRBJ1-5 | TRBV20-1 | few | CSARVGQTNQPQHF | TGCAGTGCTAGAGTGGGACAGACCAATCAGCCCCAGCATTTT
- | TRBJ2-1 | TRBV3-1 | many | CASSQDRFHEQFF | TGTGCCAGCAGCCAAGATAGGTTTCATGAGCAGTTCTTC
TRBD2 | TRBJ2-1 | TRBV20-1 | few | CSAIRDYHNEQFF | TGCAGTGCAATCCGGGACTACCACAATGAGCAGTTCTTC
TRBD1 | TRBJ2-7 | TRBV20-1 | many | CSVPGTGYDEQYF | TGCAGTGTCCCCGGGACAGGGTATGACGAGCAGTACTTC
TRBD1 | TRBJ1-5 | TRBV20-1 | few | CSAIAGTGNNQPQHF | TGCAGTGCTATAGCCGGGACAGGTAACAATCAGCCCCAGCATTTT
- | TRBJ1-5 | TRBV20-1 | many | CSARSTGNQPQHF | TGCAGTGCTAGATCTACAGGGAATCAGCCCCAGCATTTT
- | TRBJ2-5 | TRBV29-1 | few | CSVEERGKETQYF | TGCAGCGTTGAAGAACGGGGGAAAGAGACCCAGTACTTC
- | TRBJ1-1 | TRBV7-2 | many | CASSLFYGGRHTEAFF | TGTGCCAGCAGCTTATTCTACGGGGGCCGGCACACTGAAGCTTTCTTT
TRBD1 | TRBJ2-7 | TRBV29-1 | - | CSVGNRGKYEQYF | TGCAGCGTTGGGAACAGGGGGAAGTACGAGCAGTACTTC
- | TRBJ2-2 | TRBV20-1 | - | CSARPPGGNTGELFF | TGCAGTGCTAGACCCCCTGGCGGGAACACCGGGGAGCTGTTTTTT
- | TRBJ2-1 | TRBV10-3 | few | CAISESREQFF | TGTGCCATCAGTGAGTCGAGGGAGCAGTTCTTC
- | TRBJ1-1 | TRBV20-1 | - | CSARASYRRRDTEAFF | TGCAGTGCTAGAGCCAGTTACCGTCGGAGGGACACTGAAGCTTTCTTT
- | TRBJ2-2 | TRBV20-1 | - | CSARRAGKDTGELFF | TGCAGTGCTAGAAGGGCAGGGAAGGACACCGGGGAGCTGTTTTTT
- | TRBJ2-2 | TRBV10-3 | - | CAIIPNQNTGELFF | TGTGCCATCATCCCGAACCAGAACACCGGGGAGCTGTTTTTT
- | TRBJ2-1 | TRBV3-1 | many | CASSQAPTPVPSYNEQFF | TGTGCCAGCAGCCAAGCGCCTACCCCGGTACCCTCTTACAATGAGCAGTTCTTC
- | TRBJ2-4 | TRBV7-9 | many | CASTNSGARAKNIQYF | TGTGCCAGCACCAATAGTGGGGCTAGAGCCAAAAACATTCAGTACTTC
TRBD1 | TRBJ2-6 | TRBV5-1 | few | CASSFRPPTGVTGGSGANVLTF | TGCGCCAGCAGCTTCCGGCCCCCGACAGGGGTAACAGGGGGTTCTGGGGCCAACGTCCTGACTTTC
- | TRBJ1-4 | TRBV20-1 | - | CSAKGGLGEKLFF | TGCAGTGCCAAGGGGGGGCTTGGTGAAAAACTGTTTTTT
- | TRBJ1-4 | TRBV12-3/TRBV12-4 | - | CASSPGIILGKLFF | TGTGCCAGCAGTCCCGGGATAATATTGGGAAAACTGTTTTTT
- | TRBJ2-7 | TRBV5-1 | many | CASSPGPEPFSYEQYF | TGCGCCAGCAGCCCGGGTCCCGAACCTTTCTCCTACGAGCAGTACTTC
TRBD1 | TRBJ2-1 | TRBV7-2 | - | CASTPGQGSYNEQFF | TGTGCCAGCACCCCGGGACAGGGGTCCTACAATGAGCAGTTCTTC
- | TRBJ2-2 | TRBV5-1 | - | CASSPEASAGELFF | TGCGCCAGCAGCCCGGAGGCGTCCGCCGGGGAGCTGTTTTTT